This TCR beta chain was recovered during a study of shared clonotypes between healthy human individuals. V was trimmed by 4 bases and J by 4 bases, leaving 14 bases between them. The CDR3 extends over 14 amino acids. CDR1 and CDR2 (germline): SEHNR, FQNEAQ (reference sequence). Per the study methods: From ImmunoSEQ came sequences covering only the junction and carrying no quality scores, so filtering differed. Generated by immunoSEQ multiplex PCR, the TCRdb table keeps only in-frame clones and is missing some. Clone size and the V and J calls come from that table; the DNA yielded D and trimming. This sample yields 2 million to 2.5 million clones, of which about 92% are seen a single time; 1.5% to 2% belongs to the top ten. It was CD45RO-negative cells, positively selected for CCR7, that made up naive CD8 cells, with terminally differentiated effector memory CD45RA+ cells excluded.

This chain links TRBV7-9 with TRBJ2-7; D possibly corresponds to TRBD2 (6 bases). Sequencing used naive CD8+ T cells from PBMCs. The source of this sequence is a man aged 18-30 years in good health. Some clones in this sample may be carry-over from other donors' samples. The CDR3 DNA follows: TGTGCCAGCAGCTCCGTTGGAGGGGTATACGAGCAGTACTTC. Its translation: CASSSVGGVYEQYF.